This T cell receptor (beta chain) came from a study of blood T cell repertoires in COVID-19. Across the whole study: Sample material is recorded as cDNA or gDNA derived from T cells, B-cell-depleted T cells, or PBMCs.

This study enrolled people aged 18 to 89 from about two dozen US geographic areas. Sequencing was performed with immunoSEQ multiplex PCR; in TCRdb, only in-frame clones are kept and a portion is missing. The sample lists roughly 260,000 clones; about four fifths were seen once. The germline V gene has CDR1 SQVTM and CDR2 ANQGSEA. The CDR3 spans 11 residues. Trimming removed 7 bases from V and 9 bases from J; junction bases left unmatched: 7. The sequence was obtained from a woman in her thirties or forties who had been exposed to COVID-19. Sequencing was done on a sample of PBMCs or T cells enriched from blood (not recorded which). This chain connects TRBV29-1 to TRBJ2-7; 9 nucleotides agree with TRBD1. The CDR3 region has the DNA TGCAGCGCCTCGGGGGACAGGGTGCAGTACTTC. Translating gives CSASGDRVQYF.